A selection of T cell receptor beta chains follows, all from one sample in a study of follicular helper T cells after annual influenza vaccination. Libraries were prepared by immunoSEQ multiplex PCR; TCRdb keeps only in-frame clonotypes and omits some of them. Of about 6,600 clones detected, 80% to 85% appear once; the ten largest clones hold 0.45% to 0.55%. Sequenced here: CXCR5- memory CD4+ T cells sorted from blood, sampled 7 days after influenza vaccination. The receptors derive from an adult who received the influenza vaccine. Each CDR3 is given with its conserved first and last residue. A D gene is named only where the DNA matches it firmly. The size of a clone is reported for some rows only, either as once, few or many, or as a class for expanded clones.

cdr3_nt: TGTGCCAGCAGTGTTAATCGTGGGGATGAAAAACTGTTTTTT
cdr3_aa: CASSVNRGDEKLFF
v_call: TRBV2
d_call: -
j_call: TRBJ1-4
clone_size: -

cdr3_nt: TGTGCCAGTAGAACTACCGGGGGCCCCGCCGGGGAGCTGTTTTTT
cdr3_aa: CASRTTGGPAGELFF
v_call: TRBV19
d_call: -
j_call: TRBJ2-2
clone_size: few

cdr3_nt: TGTGCCAGCTCACCTCCAGCAGGGAGAAACACCGGGGAGCTGTTTTTT
cdr3_aa: CASSPPAGRNTGELFF
v_call: TRBV18
d_call: -
j_call: TRBJ2-2
clone_size: -

cdr3_nt: TGTGCCAGCAGCGAGTCCACTGAAGCTTTCTTT
cdr3_aa: CASSESTEAFF
v_call: TRBV7-9
d_call: -
j_call: TRBJ1-1
clone_size: -

cdr3_nt: TGTGCCAGCAGTCGGACCCCCTGGGATGAGCAGTTCTTC
cdr3_aa: CASSRTPWDEQFF
v_call: TRBV6-5
d_call: -
j_call: TRBJ2-1
clone_size: -

cdr3_nt: TGCGCCAGCAGCTTAACTCCGGGACAGGGGACCGGGGAGCTGTTTTTT
cdr3_aa: CASSLTPGQGTGELFF
v_call: TRBV5-1
d_call: TRBD1
j_call: TRBJ2-2
clone_size: -

cdr3_nt: TGTGCCAGCACCCTAGGCCCAGGTGGATCCTACGAGCAGTACTTC
cdr3_aa: CASTLGPGGSYEQYF
v_call: TRBV6-6
d_call: -
j_call: TRBJ2-7
clone_size: -

cdr3_nt: TGTGCCAGCAGTTACGCCTACGAGCAGTACTTC
cdr3_aa: CASSYAYEQYF
v_call: TRBV6-5
d_call: -
j_call: TRBJ2-7
clone_size: -

cdr3_nt: TGTGCCAGCAGCTTAGAGGACGGCGGCAGGGGGTTTCCCTTTAGAGGCTACACCTTC
cdr3_aa: CASSLEDGGRGFPFRGYTF
v_call: TRBV7-2
d_call: TRBD1
j_call: TRBJ1-2
clone_size: -

cdr3_nt: TGTGCCAGTAAATGGGCTAGCGGGCCCACCGGGGAGCTGTTTTTT
cdr3_aa: CASKWASGPTGELFF
v_call: TRBV19
d_call: TRBD2
j_call: TRBJ2-2
clone_size: -

cdr3_nt: TGTGCCAGTAGTATAGAAGGCGGGAACAACGAGCAGTACTTC
cdr3_aa: CASSIEGGNNEQYF
v_call: TRBV19
d_call: -
j_call: TRBJ2-7
clone_size: -

cdr3_nt: TGCGCCAGCAGCTTCGGCAGGCCGGCTGAAGAGACCCAGTACTTC
cdr3_aa: CASSFGRPAEETQYF
v_call: TRBV5-1
d_call: -
j_call: TRBJ2-5
clone_size: -

cdr3_nt: TGTGCCAGCAGCTTGGGGAGACTAGCGGGGATAAATGAGCAGTTCTTC
cdr3_aa: CASSLGRLAGINEQFF
v_call: TRBV5-4
d_call: TRBD2
j_call: TRBJ2-1
clone_size: -

cdr3_nt: TGTGCCAGCAGCCAAGAAGGAGGTGGGGGATCACCCCTCCACTTT
cdr3_aa: CASSQEGGGGSPLHF
v_call: TRBV4-2
d_call: -
j_call: TRBJ1-6
clone_size: few

cdr3_nt: TGTGCCAGCAGTGAGCGGCGCGGGGGGATCTACGAGCAGTACTTC
cdr3_aa: CASSERRGGIYEQYF
v_call: TRBV2
d_call: TRBD2
j_call: TRBJ2-7
clone_size: few

cdr3_nt: TGTGCCAGCAGTTCCGCGGGGGGGCGATTCGGCGAGCAGTACTTC
cdr3_aa: CASSSAGGRFGEQYF
v_call: TRBV28
d_call: TRBD2
j_call: TRBJ2-7
clone_size: -

cdr3_nt: TGTGCCACCTCGGGTGGGGGGATTCAAGGCTACAATGAGCAGTTCTTC
cdr3_aa: CATSGGGIQGYNEQFF
v_call: TRBV15
d_call: -
j_call: TRBJ2-1
clone_size: -

cdr3_nt: TGTGCCAGCTCAGAAACGACAGGGAAACTGTTTTTT
cdr3_aa: CASSETTGKLFF
v_call: TRBV18
d_call: TRBD1
j_call: TRBJ1-4
clone_size: -

cdr3_nt: TGCAGCGTTGATAAGGGTTTATGGGACCTCCTTTATGATACGCAGTATTTT
cdr3_aa: CSVDKGLWDLLYDTQYF
v_call: TRBV29-1
d_call: -
j_call: TRBJ2-3
clone_size: -

cdr3_nt: TGTGCCAGCTCACCGGGGACAGGCAATCAGCCCCAGCATTTT
cdr3_aa: CASSPGTGNQPQHF
v_call: TRBV18
d_call: TRBD1
j_call: TRBJ1-5
clone_size: -

cdr3_nt: TGTGCCAGCTCACTTGACAGGGTATCCTACAATGAGCAGTTCTTC
cdr3_aa: CASSLDRVSYNEQFF
v_call: TRBV18
d_call: TRBD1
j_call: TRBJ2-1
clone_size: -

cdr3_nt: TGTGCCAGCAGCTCAACACTGGTAACAGATACGCAGTATTTT
cdr3_aa: CASSSTLVTDTQYF
v_call: TRBV7-2
d_call: -
j_call: TRBJ2-3
clone_size: -